The count of the clone carrying this T cell receptor (beta chain) is one. TCRdb's copy holds only in-frame clones and misses some; the assay was immunoSEQ multiplex PCR. The sample contains about 86,000 clones, approximately 88% of which appear only once. The CDR3 runs 17 residues. V trimming: 1 base; J trimming: 0 bases; junction bases outside the gene matches: 7. The germline V gene has CDR1 SGHKS and CDR2 YYEKEE (reference sequence). This entry belongs to a study of blood T cell repertoires in COVID-19. Study-wide background: Samples representing acute and convalescent COVID-19 were sourced from the United States, Italy and Spain.

This TCR came from a woman at least 80 years old with active or convalescent COVID-19. The sample was peripheral blood. The chain joins TRBV5-5 to TRBJ2-1; 7 nucleotides align to TRBD2. The CDR3 DNA is TGTGCCAGCAGCTTGAGTGGGAGGGCCGTCTCCTACAATGAGCAGTTCTTC. It encodes CASSLSGRAVSYNEQFF. The full variable domain, in which reference TRBV5-5 and TRBJ2-1 provide the parts outside the CDR3, is DAGVTQSPTHLIKTRGQQVTLRCSPISGHKSVSWYQQVLGQGPQFIFQYYEKEERGRGNFPDRFSARQFPNYSSELNVNALLLGDSALYLCASSLSGRAVSYNEQFFGPGTRLTVL.